The 24 T cell receptor beta chains in this list originate from one sample, sequenced in a study of T cells in localized non-small cell lung cancer. Sequencing used immunoSEQ multiplex PCR; TCRdb keeps in-frame clones, though not all of them. Of roughly 13,000 clones listed, more than 80% are singletons. Sequencing used peripheral blood, obtained before any cancer treatment. These receptors were obtained from a male donor aged 60 or over with stage I squamous cell lung carcinoma.

The chain has TRBV5-1 and TRBJ2-7, with 7 positions matching TRBD2. V trimming: 0 bases; J trimming: 7 bases; junction bases outside the gene matches: 10. Germline V gene lookup returns CDR1 SGHRS and CDR2 YFSETQ. There are 15 residues in the CDR3. Here the CDR3 reads CASSLVAGVSWEQYF. CDR3 in DNA: TGCGCCAGCAGCTTGGTAGCGGGCGTTTCATGGGAGCAGTACTTC.

This sequence joins TRBV11-2 and TRBJ2-7, with a tentative D call TRBD1 (6 bases). CDR1 and CDR2 (germline): SGHAT, FQNNGV. The CDR3 runs to 15 residues. The V gene lost 4 bases and the J gene lost 0 bases, with 13 bases spanning the gap. CDR3 sequence: CASSYQTGTSYEQYF. Here the CDR3 DNA reads TGTGCCAGCAGCTATCAGACAGGTACCTCCTACGAGCAGTACTTC.

V and J are TRBV9 and TRBJ2-1; D uncertain. The CDR3 consists of 15 residues. From germline, CDR1 is SGDLS and CDR2 YYNGEE. The V end was cut by 0 bases, the J end by 9 bases, with 16 bases between. Here the CDR3 reads CASSVGVAVSSEQFF. CDR3 DNA sequence: TGTGCCAGCAGCGTAGGGGTCGCGGTATCGAGTGAGCAGTTCTTC.

This clone was seen only once. This sequence joins TRBV27 and TRBJ2-1; maybe TRBD2 (6 bases). V was pared by 3 bases and J by 8 bases, with 14 bases between. The CDR3 extends over 14 amino acids. From germline, CDR1 is MNHEY and CDR2 SMNVEV (reference sequence). The CDR3, as DNA: TGTGCCAGCAGTTTGGGGGGAGTCGGAGATGAGCAGTTCTTC. It translates to CASSLGGVGDEQFF.

The genes are TRBV7-9 and TRBJ1-4, with 7 positions matching TRBD1. Trimming removed 7 bases from V and 6 bases from J; junction bases left unmatched: 8. Germline assignment: CDR1 SEHNR and CDR2 FQNEAQ (reference sequence). The CDR3 runs to 14 residues. The CDR3 bases are TGTGCCAGCACCTGGGGACAGAGCCATGAAAAACTGTTTTTT. Translated, it gives CASTWGQSHEKLFF.

The chain joins TRBV19 to TRBJ2-1; D is unclear. The CDR3 sequence is 15 residues long. Germline loops: CDR1 LNHDA, CDR2 SQIVND (reference sequence). The V gene lost 2 bases and the J gene lost 0 bases, with 8 bases spanning the gap. For the CDR3, the DNA is TGTGCCAGTAGTATAAGCACCATCTCCTACAATGAGCAGTTCTTC. Protein: CASSISTISYNEQFF.

CDR3 coding DNA: TGTGCCAGCAGTGAATACAGGGGAGATACGCAGTATTTT. Protein sequence: CASSEYRGDTQYF. The chain combines TRBV6-1 with TRBJ2-3; TRBD1 matches 7 bases. This CDR3 spans 13 amino acids. V was clipped by 2 bases and J by 5 bases; unmatched bases: 1. Germline V gene sequence: CDR1 MNHNS, CDR2 SASEGT.

The chain is built from TRBV18 and TRBJ2-7; D might be TRBD1 (5 bases). V lost 0 bases to trimming and J lost 0 bases, with 18 bases between them. The V gene's germline CDR1 is KGHSH and CDR2 LQKENI. This CDR3 region has 18 residues. CDR3 protein: CASSPPSWQGKSSYEQYF. CDR3 DNA sequence: TGTGCCAGCTCACCACCATCGTGGCAGGGTAAAAGCTCCTACGAGCAGTACTTC.

V is TRBV18 and J is TRBJ2-7; D tentatively reads TRBD1 or TRBD2 (5 bases each). V gave up 6 bases and J gave up 2 bases, with 14 bases separating them. The CDR3 covers 14 residues. Germline V gives CDR1 KGHSH, CDR2 LQKENI. The CDR3 DNA follows: TGTGCCAGCTCCCAGGGAGCCGTAACCTACGAGCAGTACTTC. It yields the protein CASSQGAVTYEQYF.

The chain uses TRBV19 and TRBJ1-1; D not certain. Germline CDR1 reads LNHDA; CDR2 reads SQIVND (reference sequence). CDR3 length: 15 residues. V lost 7 bases and J lost 0, with 15 bases in between. CDR3 residues: CASKKGITLNTEAFF. CDR3 DNA sequence: TGTGCCAGTAAGAAAGGGATAACCTTGAACACTGAAGCTTTCTTT.

V is TRBV7-2 and J is TRBJ2-3; TRBD2 aligns across 8 bases. Germline values: CDR1 SGHTA, CDR2 FQGNSA. The trim removed 3 bases at V and 4 bases at J, leaving 15 bases unmatched. The CDR3 runs to 18 residues. DNA of the CDR3: TGTGCCAGCAGCTTCGCGGGGGGCGCTGGGGCGGGGGCAGATACGCAGTATTTT. The encoded protein is CASSFAGGAGAGADTQYF.

V usage is TRBV9 and J usage is TRBJ2-2; TRBD2 matches at 14 bases. The CDR3 is made up of 19 amino acids. Germline CDR1 is SGDLS and CDR2 is YYNGEE. V lost 2 bases and J lost 0; bases outside the gene matches: 6. The CDR3 spells CASSVGLAGGNSNTGELFF. CDR3 DNA: TGTGCCAGCAGCGTCGGACTAGCGGGAGGAAATTCGAACACCGGGGAGCTGTTTTTT.

The J gene is TRBJ2-7, the V gene TRBV5-6; possibly TRBD1 or TRBD2 for D (6 bases each). From germline, CDR1 is SGHDT and CDR2 YYEEEE. With 1 base removed from V and 5 bases from J, the gap between germline ends came to 10 bases. This CDR3 has 13 amino acids. The CDR3 region is CASSLIGGDEQYF. CDR3 nucleotide sequence: TGTGCCAGCAGCTTGATCGGGGGCGACGAGCAGTACTTC.

The J gene is TRBJ1-1, the V gene TRBV19, with no clear D. Germline loops: CDR1 LNHDA, CDR2 SQIVND (reference sequence). The CDR3 is 13 amino acids. The V end lost 7 bases, the J end lost 0 bases, and 9 bases lay between the germline ends. CDR3 bases: TGTGCCAGTACCCTCAAAATGAACACTGAAGCTTTCTTT. Translating it yields CASTLKMNTEAFF.

V and J are TRBV5-8 and TRBJ1-3; D call uncertain. V lost 0 bases, J lost 2 bases, and 9 bases lay in between. The CDR3 extends over 15 amino acids. Germline values: CDR1 SGHTS, CDR2 YDEGEE. This chain's CDR3 is CASSLVLTTGNTIYF. Written as DNA, the CDR3 is TGTGCCAGCAGCTTGGTTTTGACTACTGGAAACACCATATATTTT.

This clone was picked up one time. CDR3 loop: CASGSGTVSGEAFF. The CDR3, as DNA: TGTGCTAGTGGTTCCGGGACAGTATCGGGGGAAGCTTTCTTT. This chain connects TRBV12-5 to TRBJ1-1; 7 bases agree with TRBD1. V lost 4 bases and J lost 8; bases outside the gene matches: 10. The CDR3 has 14 residues. Looked up from germline, CDR1 is LGHNT and CDR2 is FRNRAP. Using reference TRBV12-5 and TRBJ1-1 for the parts outside the CDR3, the full variable domain is DARVTQTPRHKVTEMGQEVTMRCQPILGHNTVFWYRQTMMQGLELLAYFRNRAPLDDSGMPKDRFSAEMPDATLATLKIQPSEPRDSAVYFCASGSGTVSGEAFFGQGTRLTVV.

V and J are TRBV7-9 and TRBJ2-3; either TRBD1 or TRBD2 may fit D (7 bases each). Germline CDR1 and CDR2: SEHNR and FQNEAQ (reference sequence). The CDR3 has 16 amino acids. Trimming cost V 5 bases and J 1 base, with 16 bases left between them. CDR3 sequence: CASSAQGGLGTDTQYF. The CDR3 nucleotides read TGTGCCAGCAGCGCCCAGGGGGGGCTGGGCACAGATACGCAGTATTTT.

The gene calls are TRBV29-1 and TRBJ2-3; D unresolved. With 4 bases removed from V and 2 bases from J, the gap between germline ends came to 13 bases. The germline gives CDR1 SQVTM, CDR2 ANQGSEA. The CDR3 length is 14 residues. The CDR3, as DNA: TGCAGCGTTGGAGCCCGATCCTTCACAGATACGCAGTATTTT. This sequence encodes CSVGARSFTDTQYF.

The V and J genes are TRBV6-5 and TRBJ2-2; 7 bases match TRBD1. CDR3 length equals 15 residues. Germline V lookup: CDR1 MNHEY, CDR2 SVGAGI. V shed 6 bases, J shed 3 bases, and the junction held 7 bases outside the gene matches. In nucleotides, the CDR3 is TGTGCCAGCAGACGAACAGGGGCCTACACCGGGGAGCTGTTTTTT. It yields the protein CASRRTGAYTGELFF.

This clone was picked up one time. The chain combines TRBV7-3 with TRBJ2-7; D is undetermined. The CDR3 is made up of 13 amino acids. V was clipped by 1 base and J by 6 bases, with 10 bases between them. The germline V gene has CDR1 SGHTA and CDR2 FQGTGA. CDR3 region: CASSLIGPSEQYF. As DNA, the CDR3 is TGTGCCAGCAGCTTAATAGGGCCCTCCGAGCAGTACTTC.

The J gene is TRBJ1-5, the V gene TRBV7-8; maybe TRBD1 (5 bases). CDR3 size: 15 residues. V lost 4 bases and J lost 0, with 10 bases in between. Germline values: CDR1 SGHVS, CDR2 FQNEAQ. This chain's CDR3 is CASSSQGYSNQPQHF. CDR3 in DNA: TGTGCCAGCAGCTCCCAGGGATATAGCAATCAGCCCCAGCATTTT.

This chain uses TRBV7-9 with TRBJ1-3, with 9 bases that match TRBD1. Trimming at V came to 4 bases and at J to 7 bases, leaving 11 bases not matched to a gene. The CDR3 spans 16 residues. CDR1 and CDR2 from the germline V gene are SEHNR and FQNEAQ (reference sequence). DNA of the CDR3: TGTGCCAGCAGCTCAAACCTCGGACAGGGGCGGAACACCATATATTTT. It codes for CASSSNLGQGRNTIYF.

The chain employs TRBV5-1 and TRBJ2-7, with D perhaps matching TRBD1 or TRBD2 (5 bases each). From germline, CDR1 is SGHRS and CDR2 YFSETQ. This CDR3 has 15 residues. Trimming cost V 0 bases and J 6 bases, with 16 bases left between them. CDR3 coding DNA: TGCGCCAGCAGCTTGGGGTCGAGTATGGGGACCGAGCAGTACTTC. Translating gives CASSLGSSMGTEQYF.

The chain has TRBV11-1 and TRBJ2-2; the match to TRBD1 covers 11 bases. The CDR3 covers 16 residues. V lost 5 bases and J lost 6; bases outside the gene matches: 8. Germline V CDR1 and CDR2: SGHAT, FQDESV (reference sequence). The CDR3 bases are TGTGCCAGCAGCCAGCGGACAGGGGGCGTTTCCGGGGAGCTGTTTTTT. Translation gives CASSQRTGGVSGELFF.